Listed below are T cell receptor beta chains from one sample, sequenced in a study of cytomegalovirus exposure and HLA in healthy donors. Sequenced by immunoSEQ multiplex PCR; TCRdb stores in-frame clones only, minus some. The sample records 200,000 or so clones, 84% being singletons. Input material: PBMCs. Every receptor here comes from a boy younger than 18 in good health and CMV-seronegative. CDR3s include the opening cysteine and the closing phenylalanine or tryptophan. D genes are given only for firm matches. Rows may omit the clone size; those that give it use once, few, many or a size class.

j_call: TRBJ2-2
d_call: .
v_call: TRBV9
clone_size: .
cdr3_nt: TGTGCCAGCAGCGCGAACAGGGAGCTGTTTTTT
cdr3_aa: CASSANRELFF

j_call: TRBJ1-1
d_call: TRBD1
v_call: TRBV18
clone_size: .
cdr3_nt: TGTGCCAGCTCACCCACTTCAGGACAGGGGGCGGCAGCTTTCTTT
cdr3_aa: CASSPTSGQGAAAFF

j_call: TRBJ2-3
d_call: TRBD2
v_call: TRBV7-3
clone_size: .
cdr3_nt: TGTGCCAGCAGCCCCGTCCCGTCCCCTAGCGGGAGCACAGATACGCAGTATTTT
cdr3_aa: CASSPVPSPSGSTDTQYF

j_call: TRBJ1-1
d_call: .
v_call: TRBV9
clone_size: .
cdr3_nt: TGTGCCAGCAGCCCGGGGATGAACACTGAAGCTTTCTTT
cdr3_aa: CASSPGMNTEAFF

j_call: TRBJ2-3
d_call: .
v_call: TRBV7-3
clone_size: .
cdr3_nt: TGTGCCAGCAGCTTCAGTCAGCGGTCAGATACGCAGTATTTT
cdr3_aa: CASSFSQRSDTQYF

j_call: TRBJ2-7
d_call: .
v_call: TRBV5-1
clone_size: once
cdr3_nt: TGCGCCAGCAGGCCTTTCGGGGGACTCGAGCAGTACTTC
cdr3_aa: CASRPFGGLEQYF

j_call: TRBJ2-7
d_call: TRBD2
v_call: TRBV5-1
clone_size: .
cdr3_nt: TGCGCCAGCAGAAGCGGGGGCGCCCCCTCCTACGAGCAGTACTTC
cdr3_aa: CASRSGGAPSYEQYF

j_call: TRBJ2-7
d_call: .
v_call: TRBV5-6
clone_size: .
cdr3_nt: TGTGCCAGCAGCTTCGCGGTTGCTCTTTTCTCCTACGAGCAGTACTTC
cdr3_aa: CASSFAVALFSYEQYF

j_call: TRBJ2-6
d_call: .
v_call: TRBV27
clone_size: .
cdr3_nt: TGTGCCAGCAGTTTATTGTCGCCCTACGGGGCCAACGTCCTGACTTTC
cdr3_aa: CASSLLSPYGANVLTF

j_call: TRBJ2-1
d_call: .
v_call: TRBV9
clone_size: .
cdr3_nt: TGTGCCAGCAGCCGACTTTCTAAGCAGTTCTTC
cdr3_aa: CASSRLSKQFF

j_call: TRBJ2-2
d_call: TRBD1
v_call: TRBV7-9
clone_size: .
cdr3_nt: TGTGCCAGCAGCCCCAGGACAGGGACGAACACCGGGGAGCTGTTTTTT
cdr3_aa: CASSPRTGTNTGELFF

j_call: TRBJ2-3
d_call: TRBD2
v_call: TRBV29-1
clone_size: .
cdr3_nt: TGCAGCGCTGGGAGTGTGCCGGGACTACGATCTAGCACAGATACGCAGTATTTT
cdr3_aa: CSAGSVPGLRSSTDTQYF

j_call: TRBJ1-1
d_call: .
v_call: TRBV29-1
clone_size: few
cdr3_nt: TGCAGCGTTGCAGGGGTGGCTGAAGCTTTCTTT
cdr3_aa: CSVAGVAEAFF

j_call: TRBJ1-1
d_call: .
v_call: TRBV7-2
clone_size: .
cdr3_nt: TGTGCCAGCAGCGTGTCGAGGGAGTTGGCTTTCTTT
cdr3_aa: CASSVSRELAFF

j_call: TRBJ1-3
d_call: .
v_call: TRBV14
clone_size: .
cdr3_nt: TGTGCCAGCAGCACACAGGTGGATGAAAGAAACACCATATATTTT
cdr3_aa: CASSTQVDERNTIYF

j_call: TRBJ1-6
d_call: .
v_call: TRBV7-3
clone_size: once
cdr3_nt: TGTGCCAGCAGCCTTTCCGGTGGTTCACCCCTCCACTTT
cdr3_aa: CASSLSGGSPLHF

j_call: TRBJ2-1
d_call: TRBD1
v_call: TRBV15
clone_size: .
cdr3_nt: TGTGCCACCAGCACGACAGGGGACTACAATGAGCAGTTCTTC
cdr3_aa: CATSTTGDYNEQFF

j_call: TRBJ1-4
d_call: .
v_call: TRBV29-1
clone_size: .
cdr3_nt: TGCAGCGTTGATAGAGATGAAAAACTGTTTTTT
cdr3_aa: CSVDRDEKLFF

j_call: TRBJ2-5
d_call: TRBD1
v_call: TRBV10-1
clone_size: .
cdr3_nt: TGCGCCAGCAGTGAGCCCCGCCGGTACAGGGGGGCCCGCATCCAAGAGACCCAGTACTTC
cdr3_aa: CASSEPRRYRGARIQETQYF

j_call: TRBJ2-7
d_call: .
v_call: TRBV13
clone_size: .
cdr3_nt: TGTGCCAGCAGCCCCCTCCCCCACGAGCAGTACTTC
cdr3_aa: CASSPLPHEQYF

j_call: TRBJ2-3
d_call: TRBD1
v_call: TRBV9
clone_size: .
cdr3_nt: TGTGCCAGCAGCGTGCTCCAGGGGGGCACAGATACGCAGTATTTT
cdr3_aa: CASSVLQGGTDTQYF

j_call: TRBJ2-5
d_call: .
v_call: TRBV4-1
clone_size: .
cdr3_nt: TGCGCCAGCAGCCAGCAAGAGAGTAGCGGACGACAAGAGACCCAGTACTTC
cdr3_aa: CASSQQESSGRQETQYF

j_call: TRBJ2-2
d_call: .
v_call: TRBV7-6
clone_size: .
cdr3_nt: TGTGCCAGCAGCTTAAGACAGCTGAACACCGGGGAGCTGTTTTTT
cdr3_aa: CASSLRQLNTGELFF

j_call: TRBJ1-6
d_call: TRBD1
v_call: TRBV14
clone_size: .
cdr3_nt: TGTGCCAGCAGCCTAAGCGGGACAGGGATAACAACCCTCCACTTT
cdr3_aa: CASSLSGTGITTLHF

j_call: TRBJ2-1
d_call: TRBD2
v_call: TRBV2
clone_size: .
cdr3_nt: TGTGCCAGCACTGCGCGGGAGAAAAACAATGAGCAGTTCTTC
cdr3_aa: CASTAREKNNEQFF

j_call: TRBJ2-1
d_call: .
v_call: TRBV2
clone_size: .
cdr3_nt: TGTGCCAGCAGTGAAGCCCCTCGGAGCAGTGAGCAGTTCTTC
cdr3_aa: CASSEAPRSSEQFF